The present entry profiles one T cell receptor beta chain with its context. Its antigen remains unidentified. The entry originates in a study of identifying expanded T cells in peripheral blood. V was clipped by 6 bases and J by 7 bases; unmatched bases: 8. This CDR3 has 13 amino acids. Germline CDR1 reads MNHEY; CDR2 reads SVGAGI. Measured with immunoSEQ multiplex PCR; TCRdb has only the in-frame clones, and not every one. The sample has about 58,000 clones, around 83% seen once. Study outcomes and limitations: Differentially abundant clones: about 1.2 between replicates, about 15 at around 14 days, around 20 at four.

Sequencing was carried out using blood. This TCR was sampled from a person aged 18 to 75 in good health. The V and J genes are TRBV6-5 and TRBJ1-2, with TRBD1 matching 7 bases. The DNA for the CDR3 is TGTGCCAGCAGGCTTACAGGGGAAGGTGGCTACACCTTC. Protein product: CASRLTGEGGYTF.